This T cell receptor beta chain was observed in a study of shared clonotypes between healthy human individuals. Some clones are missing from TCRdb's copy, which holds only in-frame ones; the method was immunoSEQ multiplex PCR. The sample lists around 600,000 clones; roughly 95% were seen once. Cells designated naive CD8 were CD45RO-negative and were positively selected for CCR7, with terminally differentiated effector memory CD45RA+ cells excluded. CDR1 and CDR2 (germline): LNHDA, SQIVND (reference sequence). With V trimmed by 3 bases and J by 2 bases, 19 bases remained unmatched. The CDR3 is 20 amino acids.

Sample: naive CD8+ T cells sorted from blood. The TCR sequence derives from a woman aged 25 to 39 in good health. The chain recombines TRBV19 with TRBJ2-1, with 7 bases aligning to TRBD2. CDR3 sequence reads: CASSIGGGGTLRDPYNEQFF. The CDR3 DNA reads TGTGCCAGTAGTATTGGGGGGGGAGGGACCTTGCGGGATCCCTACAATGAGCAGTTCTTC.